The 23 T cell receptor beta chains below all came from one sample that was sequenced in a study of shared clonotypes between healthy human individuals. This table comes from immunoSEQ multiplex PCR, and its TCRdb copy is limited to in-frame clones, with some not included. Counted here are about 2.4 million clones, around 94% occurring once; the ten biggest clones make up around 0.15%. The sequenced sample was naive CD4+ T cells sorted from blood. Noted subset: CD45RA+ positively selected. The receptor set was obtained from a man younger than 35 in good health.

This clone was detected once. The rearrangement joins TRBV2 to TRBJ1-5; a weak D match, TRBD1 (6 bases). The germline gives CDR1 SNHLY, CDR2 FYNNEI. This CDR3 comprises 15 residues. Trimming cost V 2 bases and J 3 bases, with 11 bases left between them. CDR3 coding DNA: TGTGCCAGCAGTGAAAGGGGGGCGGCCAATCAGCCCCAGCATTTT. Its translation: CASSERGAANQPQHF.

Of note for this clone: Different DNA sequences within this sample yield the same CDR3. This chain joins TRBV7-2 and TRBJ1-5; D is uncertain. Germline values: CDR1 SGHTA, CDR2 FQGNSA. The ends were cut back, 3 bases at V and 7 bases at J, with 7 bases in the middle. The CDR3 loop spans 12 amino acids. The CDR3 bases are TGTGCCAGCAGCTTGATGGGACAGCCCCAGCATTTT. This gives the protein CASSLMGQPQHF.

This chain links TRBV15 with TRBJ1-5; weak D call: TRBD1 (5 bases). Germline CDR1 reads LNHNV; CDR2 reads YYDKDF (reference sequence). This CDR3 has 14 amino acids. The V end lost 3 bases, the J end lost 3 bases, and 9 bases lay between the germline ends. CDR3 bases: TGTGCCACCAGCAGTGGACACGCCAATCAGCCCCAGCATTTT. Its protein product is CATSSGHANQPQHF.

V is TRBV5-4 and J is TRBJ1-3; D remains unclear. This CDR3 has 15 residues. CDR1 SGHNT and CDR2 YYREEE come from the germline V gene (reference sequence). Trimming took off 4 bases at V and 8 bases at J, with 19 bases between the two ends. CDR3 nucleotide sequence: TGTGCCAGCAGCCCCCGACAAGAGGGAGCAGACACCATATATTTT. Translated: CASSPRQEGADTIYF.

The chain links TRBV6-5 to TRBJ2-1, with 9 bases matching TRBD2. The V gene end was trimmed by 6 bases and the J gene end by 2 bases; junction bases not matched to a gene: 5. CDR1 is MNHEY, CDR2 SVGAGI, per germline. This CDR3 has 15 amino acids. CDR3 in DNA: TGTGCCAGCAGACCAGCGGGAGGCACCTACAATGAGCAGTTCTTC. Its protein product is CASRPAGGTYNEQFF.

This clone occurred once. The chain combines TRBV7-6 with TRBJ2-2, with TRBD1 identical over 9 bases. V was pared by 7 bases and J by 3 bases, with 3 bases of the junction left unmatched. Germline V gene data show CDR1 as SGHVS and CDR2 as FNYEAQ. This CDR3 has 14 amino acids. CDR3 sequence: CASTGQGYTGELFF. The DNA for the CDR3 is TGTGCCAGCACGGGACAGGGATACACCGGGGAGCTGTTTTTT.

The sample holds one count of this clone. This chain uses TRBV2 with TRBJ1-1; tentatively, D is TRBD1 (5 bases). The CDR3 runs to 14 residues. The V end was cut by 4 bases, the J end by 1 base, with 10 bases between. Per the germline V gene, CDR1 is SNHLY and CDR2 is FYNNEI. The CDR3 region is CASSGGMGNTEAFF. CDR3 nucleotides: TGTGCCAGCAGTGGGGGCATGGGGAACACTGAAGCTTTCTTT.

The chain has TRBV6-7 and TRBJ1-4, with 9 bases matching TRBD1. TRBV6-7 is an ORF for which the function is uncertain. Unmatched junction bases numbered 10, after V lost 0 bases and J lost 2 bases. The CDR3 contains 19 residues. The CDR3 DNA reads TGTGCCAGCAGTTACTCGTACAGGGGGCAAATGTCTACTAATGAAAAACTGTTTTTT. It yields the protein CASSYSYRGQMSTNEKLFF.

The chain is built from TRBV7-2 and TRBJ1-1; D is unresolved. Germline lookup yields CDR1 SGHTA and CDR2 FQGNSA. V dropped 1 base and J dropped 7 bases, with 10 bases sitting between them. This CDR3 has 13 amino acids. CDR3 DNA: TGTGCCAGCAGCTTAGGGTGGCAGATTGAAGCTTTCTTT. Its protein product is CASSLGWQIEAFF.

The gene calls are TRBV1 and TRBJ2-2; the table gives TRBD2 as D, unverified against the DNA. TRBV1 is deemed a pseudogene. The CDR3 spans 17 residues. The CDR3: CTSSHTPSGWNTGELFF. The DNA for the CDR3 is TGCACCAGCAGCCATACCCCTAGCGGGTGGAACACCGGGGAGCTGTTTTTT.

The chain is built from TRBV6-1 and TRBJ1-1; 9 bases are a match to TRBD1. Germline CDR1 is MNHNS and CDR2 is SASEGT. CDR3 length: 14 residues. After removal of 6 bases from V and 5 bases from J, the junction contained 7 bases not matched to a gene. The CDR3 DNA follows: TGTGCCAGCAGGACCGGGACAGGGTTTACTGAAGCTTTCTTT. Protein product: CASRTGTGFTEAFF.

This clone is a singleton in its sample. The chain's CDR3 is CASSMGGKNTEAFF. The CDR3 DNA is TGTGCCAGCAGCATGGGGGGAAAGAACACTGAAGCTTTCTTT. The rearrangement uses TRBV6-1 and TRBJ1-1, with D possibly being TRBD1 (5 bases). Germline V gives CDR1 MNHNS, CDR2 SASEGT. CDR3 size: 14 residues. The V end was cut by 6 bases, the J end by 1 base, with 12 bases between.

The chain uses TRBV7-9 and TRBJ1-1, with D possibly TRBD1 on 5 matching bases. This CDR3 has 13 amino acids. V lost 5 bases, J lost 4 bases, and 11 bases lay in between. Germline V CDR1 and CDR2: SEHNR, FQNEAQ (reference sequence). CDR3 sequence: CASSLRQSTEAFF. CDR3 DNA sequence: TGTGCCAGCAGCCTGAGACAGAGCACTGAAGCTTTCTTT.

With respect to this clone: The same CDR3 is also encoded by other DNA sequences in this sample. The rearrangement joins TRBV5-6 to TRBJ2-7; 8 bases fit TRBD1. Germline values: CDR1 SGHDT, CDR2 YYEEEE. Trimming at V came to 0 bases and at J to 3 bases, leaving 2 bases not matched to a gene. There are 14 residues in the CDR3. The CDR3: CASSLGQGNYEQYF. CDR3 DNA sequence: TGTGCCAGCAGCTTGGGACAGGGGAACTACGAGCAGTACTTC.

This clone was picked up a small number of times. The CDR3 reads CASSLQYNEQFF. The CDR3 nucleotides are TGTGCCAGCTCACTCCAGTACAATGAGCAGTTCTTC. This sequence joins TRBV18 and TRBJ2-1; D gene uncertain. V was clipped by 4 bases and J by 4 bases, with 5 bases between them. Germline V gene lookup returns CDR1 KGHSH and CDR2 LQKENI. This CDR3 has 12 amino acids.

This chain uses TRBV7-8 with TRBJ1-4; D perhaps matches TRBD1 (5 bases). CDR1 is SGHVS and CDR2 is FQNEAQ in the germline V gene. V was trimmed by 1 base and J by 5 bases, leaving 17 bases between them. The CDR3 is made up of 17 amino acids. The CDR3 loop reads CASSLEFVRRGNEKLFF. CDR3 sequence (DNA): TGTGCCAGCAGCTTAGAGTTCGTAAGACGGGGGAATGAAAAACTGTTTTTT.

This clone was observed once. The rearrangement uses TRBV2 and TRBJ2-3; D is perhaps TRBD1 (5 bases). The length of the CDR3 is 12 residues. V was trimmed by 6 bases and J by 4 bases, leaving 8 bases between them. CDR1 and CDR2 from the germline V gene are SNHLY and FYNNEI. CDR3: CASSQGSDTQYF. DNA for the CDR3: TGTGCCAGCAGCCAGGGTTCAGATACGCAGTATTTT.

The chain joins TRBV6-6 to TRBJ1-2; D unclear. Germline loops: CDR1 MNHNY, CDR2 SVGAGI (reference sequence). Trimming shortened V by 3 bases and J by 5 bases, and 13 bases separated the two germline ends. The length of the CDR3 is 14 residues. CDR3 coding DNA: TGTGCCAGCAGTTATAGGCATTTAGGTTATGGCTACACCTTC. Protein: CASSYRHLGYGYTF.

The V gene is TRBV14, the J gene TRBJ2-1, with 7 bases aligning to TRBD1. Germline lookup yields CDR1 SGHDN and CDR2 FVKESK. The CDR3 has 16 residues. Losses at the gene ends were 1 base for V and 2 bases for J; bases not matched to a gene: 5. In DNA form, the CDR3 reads TGTGCCAGCAGCCAAGTCGGACAGGTTGCCTACAATGAGCAGTTCTTC. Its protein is CASSQVGQVAYNEQFF.

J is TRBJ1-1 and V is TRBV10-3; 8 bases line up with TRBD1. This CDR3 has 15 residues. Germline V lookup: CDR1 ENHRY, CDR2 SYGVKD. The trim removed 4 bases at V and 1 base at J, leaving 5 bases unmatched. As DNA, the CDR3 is TGTGCCATCAGTGGGACAGGGCGGGGGAACACTGAAGCTTTCTTT. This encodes CAISGTGRGNTEAFF.

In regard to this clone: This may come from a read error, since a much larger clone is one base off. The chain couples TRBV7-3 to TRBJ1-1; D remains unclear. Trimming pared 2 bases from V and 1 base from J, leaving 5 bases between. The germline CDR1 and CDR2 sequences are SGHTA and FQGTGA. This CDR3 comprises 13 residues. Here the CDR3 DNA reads TGTGCCAGCAGCTTAGACGCGAACACTGAAGCTTTCTTT. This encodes CASSLDANTEAFF.

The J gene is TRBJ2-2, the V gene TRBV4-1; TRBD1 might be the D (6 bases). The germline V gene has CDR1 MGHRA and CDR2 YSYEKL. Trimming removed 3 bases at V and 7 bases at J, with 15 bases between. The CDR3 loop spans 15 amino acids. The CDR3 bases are TGCGCCAGCAGCCAGGGACAACTGAGGATCGGGGAGCTGTTTTTT. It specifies CASSQGQLRIGELFF.

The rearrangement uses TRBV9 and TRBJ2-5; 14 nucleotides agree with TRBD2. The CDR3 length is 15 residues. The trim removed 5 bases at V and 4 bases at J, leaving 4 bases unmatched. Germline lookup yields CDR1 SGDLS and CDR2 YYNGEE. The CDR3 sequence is CASSIGTSGRETQYF. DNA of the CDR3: TGTGCCAGCAGTATAGGGACTAGCGGGAGAGAGACCCAGTACTTC.